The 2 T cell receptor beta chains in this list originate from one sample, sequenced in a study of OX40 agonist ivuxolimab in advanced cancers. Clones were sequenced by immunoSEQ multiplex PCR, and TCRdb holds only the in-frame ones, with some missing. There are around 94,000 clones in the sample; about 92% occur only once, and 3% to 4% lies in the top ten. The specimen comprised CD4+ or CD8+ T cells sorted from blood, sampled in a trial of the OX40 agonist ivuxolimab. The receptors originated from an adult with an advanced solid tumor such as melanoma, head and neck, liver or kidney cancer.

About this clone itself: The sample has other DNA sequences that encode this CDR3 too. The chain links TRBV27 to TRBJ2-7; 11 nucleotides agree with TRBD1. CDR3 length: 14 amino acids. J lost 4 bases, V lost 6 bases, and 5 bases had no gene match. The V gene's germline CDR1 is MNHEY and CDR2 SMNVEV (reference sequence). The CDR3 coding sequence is TGTGCCAGCAGCCTTGGACAGGGGGCATACGAGCAGTACTTC. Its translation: CASSLGQGAYEQYF.

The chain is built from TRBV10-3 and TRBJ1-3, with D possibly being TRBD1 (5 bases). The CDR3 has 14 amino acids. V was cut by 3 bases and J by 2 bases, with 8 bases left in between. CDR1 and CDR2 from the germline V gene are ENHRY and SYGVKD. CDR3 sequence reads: CAISDIGAGNTIYF. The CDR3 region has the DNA TGTGCCATCAGTGATATAGGGGCTGGAAACACCATATATTTT.